The present T cell receptor (beta chain) was sequenced within a study of response to subunit inactivated influenza vaccine (dated by TCRdb to the late 2010s). Turning to the overall study: To follow how T cells responded to a trivalent subunit inactivated influenza vaccine, the researchers relied on deep quantitative profiling of the T cell receptor repertoire.

This clonotype was observed a handful of times. The target of this receptor is not known. Base quality data are lacking; no much larger clone is found one base away. The time point tag for this specimen amounts to: approximately 40 days after influenza vaccine administration. The germline V gene (reference sequence) provides CDR1 LNHNV and CDR2 YYDKDF. Trimming costs V 0 bases and J 0 bases, and their ends lie 11 bases apart. The CDR3 measures 16 amino acids from cysteine to phenylalanine. Kept here is only the CDR3 DNA, which spans 48 bases and is read in frame from base 1. The library was built by means of RT-PCR. TCRdb shows the sequencer as Illumina HiSeq 2500. Through fastp at Q25 and MiXCR, TCRdb rebuilt clones from the public reads, retaining in-frame beta chains. Entries that share a CDR3 protein sequence are merged under the most common genes and DNA. The sample records about 480,000 distinct CDR3 sequences, approximately 11% of which are singletons. About an eighth of the sample comes from the top ten.

Results and caveats for the whole study, not just this receptor: The authors suggested that each seasonal influenza vaccination may recruit only a limited number of new T cells.

The clonotype was recovered from a man in his fifties who received an inactivated influenza vaccine. Donor details come from another sample of the same person, matched by shared clones. The V gene is TRBV15 and the J gene is TRBJ1-1; the D segment could be TRBD1, given 5 matching bases. Specimen: PBMCs from blood, collected 35 to 45 days after vaccination. The CDR3 region has the sequence CATSREPGNLNTEAFF. The bases are TGTGCCACCAGCAGAGAGCCAGGGAACCTGAACACTGAAGCTTTCTTT.